This TCR beta chain was sequenced for a study of CD4 T cells in relation to SARS-CoV-2 and coronaviruses. Turning to the study itself: The negative reference was HIV-1 Nef peptide pool or peptide-free culture. Shared crossreactive spike epitopes were mapped to their HLA restriction. General observations from the study: Crossreactivity was assessed only for spike protein, not other viral proteins.

This clone turned up a few times. Its target is unknown. Some clones are missing from TCRdb's copy, which holds only in-frame ones; the method was immunoSEQ multiplex PCR. The table has about 25,000 clones, around 80% seen once. Before the COVID-19 pandemic, during about 2010-2019, CD4+ T cells were taken from unexposed donors. After nine to ten days of culture, CD4+ T cells were isolated. Germline values: CDR1 SGHTA, CDR2 FQGTGA. The V and J ends lost 2 bases and 0 bases respectively, with 4 bases between them. The CDR3 consists of 13 residues. The sample taken for sequencing was CD4+ T cells from PBMCs, cultured in vitro. The chain recombines TRBV7-3 with TRBJ1-1; D ambiguous. This TCR derives from a human donor in good health. The CDR3 DNA reads as TGTGCCAGCAGCTTAGTGGTGAACACTGAAGCTTTCTTT. Protein sequence: CASSLVVNTEAFF.